The 3 T cell receptor beta chains given below trace back to one sample, sequenced in a study of blood T cell repertoires in COVID-19. TCRdb's copy holds only in-frame clones and misses some; the assay was immunoSEQ multiplex PCR. This sample yields 310,000 or so clones, of which 90% are seen a single time; 1.5% to 2% belongs to the top ten. The source material was PBMCs or T cells enriched from blood (not recorded which). These TCRs come from a woman younger than 35 with acute COVID-19.

V gene TRBV30 combines with J gene TRBJ1-1, with D possibly matching TRBD1 (5 bases). The CDR3 is 14 amino acids. CDR1 is GTSNPN and CDR2 is SVGIG in the germline V gene (reference sequence). With 7 bases removed from V and 0 bases from J, the gap between germline ends came to 15 bases. This CDR3 reads CAYSPGGLNTEAFF. The CDR3 DNA follows: TGTGCCTACTCACCGGGGGGATTGAACACTGAAGCTTTCTTT.

The chain couples TRBV4-1 to TRBJ1-6, with 9 bases matching TRBD1. CDR1 MGHRA and CDR2 YSYEKL come from the germline V gene. The J segment lost 9 bases and the V segment lost 2 bases, leaving 5 bases of the junction unmatched. The CDR3 has 15 amino acids. The CDR3 nucleotides read TGCGCCAGCAGCCAATTAAGGACAGGGGCTTCACCCCTCCACTTT. It specifies CASSQLRTGASPLHF.

V and J are TRBV6-5 and TRBJ2-3; TRBD1 might be the D (5 bases). This CDR3 has 15 amino acids. The germline V gene has CDR1 MNHEY and CDR2 SVGAGI. V lost 4 bases to trimming and J lost 6 bases, with 17 bases between them. CDR3 coding DNA: TGTGCCAGCAGTTCCCTAGGGGCCCTGGGGGATACGCAGTATTTT. As protein: CASSSLGALGDTQYF.